Given below is one TCR beta chain in context. As yet, its antigen is unknown. This sample was taken from a study of early T cells in non-severe SARS-CoV-2 infection. General study points: Anti-spike CD8 responses were favored in VDJdb matching, and private and CD4 specificities were missed.

cDNA molecules, individually, were tagged with unique molecular identifiers. TCRdb re-derived calls from the 5' RACE reads in MiXCR, one entry per CDR3 protein. The data hold approximately 32,000 distinct CDR3 sequences, with around 4.1% observed a single time. Germline V gene sequence: CDR1 SGHRS, CDR2 YFSETQ. The CDR3 has 13 amino acids. Trimming removed 5 bases from V and 4 bases from J, with 13 bases in between. The sample taken for sequencing was whole blood. The J gene is TRBJ2-7, the V gene TRBV5-1, with D perhaps given as TRBD1 or TRBD2 (5 bases each). The TCR sequence derives from an adult who was a healthcare worker with PCR-confirmed SARS-CoV-2 infection or an uninfected control (not recorded which). The CDR3 reads CASSKAGAYEQYF. DNA for the CDR3: TGCGCCAGCAGTAAGGCCGGGGCATACGAGCAGTACTTC.